The 10 T cell receptor beta chains reported below all come from one sample, sequenced in a study of T cell repertoires in cytomegalovirus infection. TCRdb reprocessed the reads with MiXCR, giving one entry per CDR3 protein. The sample comprises fewer than 550,000 distinct CDR3 sequences, approximately 15% of which are singletons, and approximately 24% rests with the top ten. The source material was CD8+ T cells from PBMCs. Source of these receptors: a human donor in good health (CMV status not recorded). Some clones in this sample may be carry-over from other donors' samples.

In this sample, this clonotype turned up a few times. The chain is built from TRBV6-1 and TRBJ1-1, with a weak D call TRBD1 (6 bases). Germline V gene sequence: CDR1 MNHNS, CDR2 SASEGT. V was trimmed by 8 bases and J by 1 base, leaving 8 bases between them. The CDR3 runs to 12 residues. CDR3 region: CASQGWNTEAFF. The CDR3, as DNA: TGTGCCAGCCAGGGGTGGAACACTGAAGCTTTCTTT.

This clonotype was detected many times. This chain connects TRBV12-3 or TRBV12-4 to TRBJ2-5; D is undetermined. The CDR3 length is 13 residues. V lost 6 bases and J lost 0, with 8 bases in between. CDR3 residues: CASRESYQETQYF. The CDR3 coding sequence is TGTGCCAGCAGGGAGTCTTACCAAGAGACCCAGTACTTC.

This clonotype was seen repeatedly, ten times or more. The genes are TRBV7-6 and TRBJ1-5, with a weak D call TRBD1 (5 bases). The CDR3 consists of 16 residues. Germline values: CDR1 SGHVS, CDR2 FNYEAQ. Trimming shortened V by 5 bases and J by 0 bases, and 14 bases separated the two germline ends. CDR3 sequence: CASSLRVGVSNQPQHF. The CDR3 coding sequence is TGTGCCAGCAGCCTAAGGGTAGGGGTTAGCAATCAGCCCCAGCATTTT. Full variable domain (rest looked up from reference TRBV7-6 and TRBJ1-5): GAGVSQSPRYKVTKRGQDVALRCDPISGHVSLYWYRQALGQGPEFLTYFNYEAQQDKSGLPNDRFSAERPEGSISTLTIQRTEQRDSAMYRCASSLRVGVSNQPQHFGDGTRLSIL.

This clonotype was recorded many times. This chain uses TRBV7-2 with TRBJ2-1; TRBD1 matches at 10 bases. The length of the CDR3 is 14 residues. The V gene's germline CDR1 is SGHTA and CDR2 FQGNSA. The V segment lost 4 bases and the J segment 6 bases; nucleotides outside the gene matches: 3. The CDR3 sequence is CASSSDRGGNEQFF. CDR3 bases: TGTGCCAGCAGCTCGGACAGGGGGGGCAATGAGCAGTTCTTC.

In its sample, this clonotype was seen many times. V gene TRBV7-2 combines with J gene TRBJ2-3; 7 bases fit TRBD2. This CDR3 comprises 15 residues. The germline gives CDR1 SGHTA, CDR2 FQGNSA. Germline trimming cut 4 bases from V and 2 bases from J; bases unmatched to any gene: 6. The CDR3 reads CASSWPGRYTDTQYF. The CDR3 DNA reads TGTGCCAGCAGCTGGCCCGGGAGGTACACAGATACGCAGTATTTT. Supplemented by reference TRBV7-2 and TRBJ2-3, the full variable domain reads GAGVSQSPSNKVTEKGKDVELRCDPISGHTALYWYRQSLGQGLEFLIYFQGNSAPDKSGLPSDRFSAERTGGSVSTLTIQRTQQEDSAVYLCASSWPGRYTDTQYFGPGTRLTVL.

This clonotype was counted many times. The chain recombines TRBV12-3 or TRBV12-4 with TRBJ2-4; D uncertain. The germline V and J ends were trimmed by 3 bases and 0 bases, with 12 bases remaining between them. CDR3 length equals 16 residues. The CDR3 loop is CASSLERGLAKNIQYF. CDR3 nucleotide sequence: TGTGCCAGCAGTTTGGAAAGAGGATTAGCCAAAAACATTCAGTACTTC.

For this clonotype: A much larger clonotype is one base distant, so this may be a read error. The V gene is TRBV19, the J gene TRBJ1-5; possibly TRBD1 for D (6 bases). The germline gives CDR1 LNHDA, CDR2 SQIVND (reference sequence). The CDR3 runs 12 residues. The CDR3 DNA reads TGTGCCAGTAATATAGGGGGGCAGCCCCAGCATTTT. Amino acids: CASNIGGQPQHF.

The table lists this clonotype with a few counts. The rearrangement links TRBV9 to TRBJ1-1; D perhaps matches TRBD1 (6 bases). Germline CDR1 reads SGDLS; CDR2 reads YYNGEE. The CDR3 has 15 residues. Trimming shortened V by 0 bases and J by 4 bases, and 13 bases separated the two germline ends. The CDR3 DNA sequence: TGTGCCAGCAGCGTAGAAGAGGGGGGGCTCACTGAAGCTTTCTTT. Encoded protein: CASSVEEGGLTEAFF.

This clonotype has at least ten counts. The V call is TRBV4-1, the J call TRBJ2-4; 8 bases agree with TRBD1. Germline-derived CDR1 and CDR2 are MGHRA and YSYEKL. CDR3 length: 17 residues. V shed 4 bases, J shed 0 bases, and the junction held 8 bases outside the gene matches. In DNA form, the CDR3 reads TGCGCCAGCAGCCGATGGACAGGGTCCGTAGCCAAAAACATTCAGTACTTC. Residues: CASSRWTGSVAKNIQYF.

This clonotype has only a few counts. The chain couples TRBV19 to TRBJ1-4, with 9 nucleotides matching TRBD1. V gave up 6 bases and J gave up 3 bases; unmatched junction bases: 8. Germline V lookup: CDR1 LNHDA, CDR2 SQIVND (reference sequence). The CDR3 totals 16 residues. The DNA of the CDR3 is TGTGCCAGTAGATGGGACAGGGAGGCGGCTAATGAAAAACTGTTTTTT. It codes for CASRWDREAANEKLFF.